A single sample gave rise to the 21 T cell receptor beta chains below, sequenced in a study of control samples from healthy donors and cancer patients. The repertoire was sequenced with immunoSEQ multiplex PCR; TCRdb's copy has only in-frame clones and lacks some. This sample has over 80,000 clones; almost 85% occur once, and the top ten carry roughly 2%. The sequenced sample consisted of blood. The receptor set was obtained from a man aged 60 to 75 in good health.

The chain joins TRBV7-2 to TRBJ1-5; TRBD1 agrees at 7 bases. Germline V gene lookup returns CDR1 SGHTA and CDR2 FQGNSA. The CDR3 length is 16 residues. Trimming removed 1 base from V and 1 base from J; junction bases left unmatched: 4. The CDR3 region has the DNA TGTGCCAGCAGCTTAGGACAGGGAGTGAGCAATCAGCCCCAGCATTTT. The encoded protein is CASSLGQGVSNQPQHF.

This clone was seen a single time. The J gene is TRBJ1-1, the V gene TRBV5-4, with a possible D match to TRBD1 (5 bases). The CDR3 is 16 residues long. V shed 0 bases and J shed 2 bases, with 14 bases lying between them. The germline gives CDR1 SGHNT, CDR2 YYREEE (reference sequence). The CDR3 sequence is CASSLAPGGTNTEAFF. The CDR3 region has the DNA TGTGCCAGCAGCTTGGCCCCGGGAGGGACCAACACTGAAGCTTTCTTT.

This clone was found once. The chain links TRBV3-1 (or the pseudogene TRBV3-2) to TRBJ2-7; the D gene is possibly TRBD1 (5 bases). Germline V gene sequence: CDR1 LGHDT, CDR2 YNNKEL (reference sequence). The CDR3 is 14 residues long. V dropped 2 bases and J dropped 2 bases, with 10 bases sitting between them. The CDR3 sequence: CASSQQAGTYEQYF. CDR3 nucleotide sequence: TGTGCCAGCAGCCAACAAGCAGGGACCTACGAGCAGTACTTC.

This clone was picked up one time. This sequence joins TRBV18 and TRBJ1-5, with 7 bases matching TRBD1. Germline V lookup: CDR1 KGHSH, CDR2 LQKENI. The junction had 5 bases not matched to a gene; V was cut back by 2 bases and J by 4 bases. This CDR3 is built from 15 residues. The CDR3 spells CASSPTQGMNQPQHF. In nucleotides, the CDR3 is TGTGCCAGCTCACCAACACAGGGGATGAATCAGCCCCAGCATTTT. Together with reference TRBV18 and TRBJ1-5, the CDR3 gives the full variable domain: NAGVMQNPRHLVRRRGQEARLRCSPMKGHSHVYWYRQLPEEGLKFMVYLQKENIIDESGMPKERFSAEFPKEGPSILRIQQVVRGDSAAYFCASSPTQGMNQPQHFGDGTRLSIL.

This clone was observed a handful of times. This chain joins TRBV24-1 and TRBJ1-5, with TRBD1 as a possible D gene (6 bases). V gave up 8 bases and J gave up 6 bases, with 22 bases separating them. Germline values: CDR1 KGHDR, CDR2 SFDVKD. The length of the CDR3 is 16 residues. CDR3 nucleotide sequence: TGTGCCACCATCAAGACCCCGAGGGGGGCCTGTCAGCCCCAGCATTTT. It translates to CATIKTPRGACQPQHF.

The chain has TRBV27 and TRBJ1-1, with a tentative D call TRBD1 (6 bases). CDR1 and CDR2 from the germline V gene are MNHEY and SMNVEV (reference sequence). CDR3 size: 12 residues. V was trimmed by 6 bases and J by 9 bases, leaving 14 bases between them. In nucleotides, the CDR3 is TGTGCCAGCAGCAAATCAGGACAGCAAGCTTTCTTT. This codes for CASSKSGQQAFF.

This clone was counted a few times. The J gene is TRBJ1-3, the V gene TRBV27; the D is unclear. Germline V gene lookup returns CDR1 MNHEY and CDR2 SMNVEV (reference sequence). The CDR3 sequence is 17 residues long. Trimming left V 6 bases short and J 0 bases short, with 18 bases between. CDR3 sequence (DNA): TGTGCCAGCAGCCCAACCCCCCAGGCAATCTCTGGAAACACCATATATTTT. Residues: CASSPTPQAISGNTIYF.

This clone appeared once. The genes are TRBV7-2 and TRBJ1-1; 8 bases agree with TRBD1. This CDR3 spans 15 amino acids. The V segment lost 1 base and the J segment 5 bases; nucleotides outside the gene matches: 6. Looked up from germline, CDR1 is SGHTA and CDR2 is FQGNSA. CDR3 bases: TGTGCCAGCAGCTTAGATGAGACAGGGGTGACTGAAGCTTTCTTT. Translation gives CASSLDETGVTEAFF.

The chain employs TRBV11-2 and TRBJ2-3; a possible D gene is TRBD2 (6 bases). Trimming stripped 8 bases from V and 6 bases from J, with 15 bases between. The germline V gene encodes CDR1 SGHAT and CDR2 FQNNGV. The CDR3 sequence is 13 residues long. CDR3 protein: CASGRAAGDTQYF. The CDR3 DNA sequence: TGTGCCAGCGGCCGAGCGGCGGGGGATACGCAGTATTTT.

This clone was detected once. V is TRBV2 and J is TRBJ1-4, with D possibly matching TRBD1 (6 bases). CDR3 length: 16 residues. The germline gives CDR1 SNHLY, CDR2 FYNNEI. V was clipped by 6 bases and J by 5 bases, with 19 bases between them. In nucleotides, the CDR3 is TGTGCCAGCAGACGTACAGGGTCTGGGGGCAATGAAAAACTGTTTTTT. It translates to CASRRTGSGGNEKLFF.

This rearrangement joins TRBV19 to TRBJ1-3, with D maybe TRBD1 (5 bases). Between the trimmed V and J ends, which lost 9 bases and 0 bases, there was a span of 15 bases. Germline CDR1 LNHDA, CDR2 SQIVND (reference sequence). There are 15 residues in the CDR3. DNA of the CDR3: TGTGCCAGCCAAGACAGACCCTCCTCTGGAAACACCATATATTTT. Amino acid sequence: CASQDRPSSGNTIYF.

J is TRBJ1-2 and V is TRBV7-8; D not certain. The CDR3 loop spans 15 amino acids. Trimming removed 5 bases at V and 3 bases at J, with 16 bases between. Per the germline V gene, CDR1 is SGHVS and CDR2 is FQNEAQ. The CDR3 region is CASSHARGMDYGYTF. CDR3 nucleotide sequence: TGTGCCAGCAGCCACGCTCGGGGAATGGACTATGGCTACACCTTC.

The chain links TRBV5-6 to TRBJ2-7, with D possibly TRBD1 on 6 matching bases. V shed 3 bases and J shed 1 base, with 14 bases lying between them. Germline V lookup: CDR1 SGHDT, CDR2 YYEEEE. The CDR3 is made up of 15 amino acids. The CDR3 DNA sequence: TGTGCCAGCAGCTGGGATGGGGGCCGGTCCTACGAGCAGTACTTC. Amino acid sequence: CASSWDGGRSYEQYF.

This chain joins TRBV7-6 and TRBJ2-2; 7 bases agree with TRBD1. This CDR3 region has 15 residues. V lost 4 bases and J lost 4; bases outside the gene matches: 6. Germline V gene sequence: CDR1 SGHVS, CDR2 FNYEAQ. CDR3 coding DNA: TGTGCCAGCAGCTCCCGGGACAGATTCACCGGGGAGCTGTTTTTT. Its protein is CASSSRDRFTGELFF. The full variable domain, completed using reference TRBV7-6 and TRBJ2-2, is GAGVSQSPRYKVTKRGQDVALRCDPISGHVSLYWYRQALGQGPEFLTYFNYEAQQDKSGLPNDRFSAERPEGSISTLTIQRTEQRDSAMYRCASSSRDRFTGELFFGEGSRLTVL.

CDR3 protein: CASSQPSLGVKTQYF. CDR3 nucleotides: TGCGCCAGCAGCCAACCTTCCCTGGGGGTAAAGACCCAGTACTTC. This sequence joins TRBV4-1 and TRBJ2-5; either TRBD1 or TRBD2 may supply D (5 bases each). Between the trimmed V and J ends, which lost 2 bases and 6 bases, there was a span of 16 bases. Germline CDR1 and CDR2: MGHRA and YSYEKL. The CDR3 is 15 amino acids.

The genes are TRBV30 and TRBJ1-2; D possibly corresponds to TRBD1 (6 bases). Germline values: CDR1 GTSNPN, CDR2 SVGIG (reference sequence). Trimming took 1 base from V and 4 from J, leaving 10 bases between them. There are 13 residues in the CDR3. CDR3: CAWSAPDSYGYTF. The CDR3 DNA follows: TGTGCCTGGAGTGCCCCGGACAGCTATGGCTACACCTTC.

The V gene is TRBV6-5, the J gene TRBJ1-4; 9 bases are shared with TRBD1. Germline V gene data show CDR1 as MNHEY and CDR2 as SVGAGI. Trimming at V came to 7 bases and at J to 8 bases, leaving 11 bases not matched to a gene. The CDR3 has 15 residues. Here the CDR3 DNA reads TGTGCCAGCACCGAGGGACAGGGCCTTTGGGAAAAACTGTTTTTT. Protein sequence: CASTEGQGLWEKLFF.

The chain is built from TRBV19 and TRBJ1-6; D remains unclear. The CDR3 covers 14 residues. The V end lost 5 bases, the J end lost 3 bases, and 8 bases lay between the germline ends. From germline, CDR1 is LNHDA and CDR2 SQIVND (reference sequence). The CDR3 is CASSDMSYNSPLHF. The DNA for the CDR3 is TGTGCCAGTAGTGACATGAGCTATAATTCACCCCTCCACTTT.

The rearrangement links TRBV11-2 to TRBJ2-5, with D tentatively TRBD1 or TRBD2 (5 bases each). Trimming shortened V by 5 bases and J by 5 bases, and 15 bases separated the two germline ends. The length of the CDR3 is 14 residues. Germline lookup yields CDR1 SGHAT and CDR2 FQNNGV. For the CDR3, the DNA is TGTGCCAGCAGCGCTACGAGGGGTACCGAGACCCAGTACTTC. It is translated as CASSATRGTETQYF.

V usage is TRBV12-3 or TRBV12-4 and J usage is TRBJ1-1, with a weak D call TRBD1 (5 bases). Trimming removed 3 bases from V and 11 bases from J, with 16 bases in between. This CDR3 spans 13 amino acids. CDR3 protein: CASSFMGGRSAFF. CDR3 sequence (DNA): TGTGCCAGCAGTTTTATGGGGGGGAGAAGTGCTTTCTTT.

The V call is TRBV4-2, the J call TRBJ1-6; weak D call: TRBD1 (5 bases). The CDR3 spans 14 residues. The germline CDR1 and CDR2 sequences are LGHNA and YNFKEQ. V shed 6 bases and J shed 8 bases, with 14 bases lying between them. As DNA, the CDR3 is TGTGCCAGCAGTCAACGGGACGGATATTCACCCCTCCACTTT. As protein: CASSQRDGYSPLHF.